These T cell receptor beta chains were read from a single sample in a study of T cell changes during pregnancy in multiple sclerosis. Data came from immunoSEQ multiplex PCR; TCRdb stores just in-frame clones and leaves some out. The sample lists 100,000 to 150,000 clones; approximately 93% were seen once. This specimen consisted of peripheral blood, obtained before pregnancy. These receptors all stem from a female donor with multiple sclerosis, enrolled in a pregnancy study. Both conserved end residues are part of each CDR3. Each record gives: clone size, J gene, V gene, D gene, CDR3 protein, CDR3 DNA. A D gene is named only where the DNA matches it firmly. Clone size is shown for a subset of rows, as once, few, many or a class of expanded clone.

>NA|TRBJ2-1|TRBV10-2|TRBD2
CASSEKRGGNEQFF
TGCGCCAGCAGTGAAAAGCGGGGGGGAAATGAGCAGTTCTTC
>NA|TRBJ2-1|TRBV28|TRBD1
CASSARDRGQREQFF
TGTGCCAGCAGTGCCCGGGACAGGGGGCAAAGAGAGCAGTTCTTC
>NA|TRBJ1-2|TRBV28|NA
CASSLVGSYTF
TGTGCCAGCAGTTTGGTCGGGAGCTACACCTTC
>NA|TRBJ2-6|TRBV4-2|NA
CASSPGGPGANVLTF
TGTGCCAGCAGCCCAGGGGGGCCTGGGGCCAACGTCCTGACTTTC
>NA|TRBJ2-1|TRBV7-3|NA
CASSLQGPSYNEQFF
TGTGCCAGCAGCTTACAGGGGCCTTCCTACAATGAGCAGTTCTTC
>NA|TRBJ2-3|TRBV30|TRBD2
CAWSAELGTSLPYTQYF
TGTGCCTGGAGTGCCGAACTCGGGACTAGCCTTCCCTATACGCAGTATTTT
>NA|TRBJ1-2|TRBV30|NA
CAWSQGAGHGYTF
TGTGCCTGGAGTCAAGGGGCAGGGCACGGCTACACCTTC
>NA|TRBJ1-4|TRBV7-9|TRBD1
CASSIGQALFF
TGTGCCAGCAGCATCGGACAGGCCCTGTTTTTT
>NA|TRBJ2-1|TRBV7-7|NA
CASSLDRSSYNEQFF
TGTGCCAGCAGCTTAGACAGGAGCTCCTACAATGAGCAGTTCTTC
>NA|TRBJ2-1|TRBV6-5|TRBD1
CASSPDRRTYNEQFF
TGTGCCAGCAGCCCGGACAGGAGAACCTACAATGAGCAGTTCTTC
>NA|TRBJ2-7|TRBV7-3|TRBD2
CASSPLGGSSEQYF
TGTGCCAGCAGCCCCCTCGGGGGGTCCAGCGAGCAGTACTTC
>NA|TRBJ2-3|TRBV30|TRBD2
CAPGLASTDTQYF
TGTGCCCCGGGACTAGCGAGCACAGATACGCAGTATTTT
>once|TRBJ1-2|TRBV19|TRBD1
CASRRQGDNYGYTF
TGTGCCAGTAGAAGACAGGGGGATAACTATGGCTACACCTTC
>NA|TRBJ1-1|TRBV28|NA
CASSFSGPRNTEAFF
TGTGCCAGCAGTTTTAGCGGGCCTCGGAACACTGAAGCTTTCTTT
>NA|TRBJ2-1|TRBV27|TRBD2
CASRTSGSTNEQFF
TGTGCCAGCAGGACGAGCGGGAGTACAAATGAGCAGTTCTTC
>NA|TRBJ2-4|TRBV18|NA
CASSPPFSTGVAKNIQYF
TGTGCCAGCTCACCACCGTTTAGTACGGGAGTTGCCAAAAACATTCAGTACTTC
>NA|TRBJ2-1|TRBV7-9|TRBD2
CASSSRLAESYNEQFF
TGTGCCAGCAGCTCAAGACTAGCGGAATCCTACAATGAGCAGTTCTTC
>NA|TRBJ2-1|TRBV19|NA
CASSIIRDEQFF
TGTGCCAGTAGTATCATACGGGATGAGCAGTTCTTC
>once|TRBJ1-5|TRBV28|TRBD1
CASSLWQGTGEPQHF
TGTGCCAGCAGTTTATGGCAGGGCACAGGGGAGCCCCAGCATTTT
>NA|TRBJ2-2|TRBV30|NA
CAWSVISAGELFF
TGTGCCTGGAGTGTAATTTCCGCCGGGGAGCTGTTTTTT
>NA|TRBJ2-1|TRBV29-1|NA
CSVGEGGNEQFF
TGCAGCGTTGGGGAAGGAGGGAATGAGCAGTTCTTC
>NA|TRBJ2-1|TRBV5-1|TRBD1
CASRGTGVDIRNEQFF
TGCGCCAGCAGGGGGACAGGGGTGGATATCCGCAATGAGCAGTTCTTC
>NA|TRBJ1-1|TRBV6-5|NA
CASSYDRSQNTEAFF
TGTGCCAGCAGTTACGATAGGAGTCAGAACACTGAAGCTTTCTTT
>NA|TRBJ2-2|TRBV5-1|TRBD2
CASSSLAGGTGELFF
TGCGCCAGCAGCTCACTAGCGGGGGGAACCGGGGAGCTGTTTTTT
>NA|TRBJ1-2|TRBV7-8|NA
CASSLVATDYGYTF
TGTGCCAGCAGCTTAGTGGCTACAGACTATGGCTACACCTTC
>NA|TRBJ1-4|TRBV11-2|TRBD1
CASSLDRGEKLFF
TGTGCCAGCAGCTTAGACAGGGGGGAAAAACTGTTTTTT
>NA|TRBJ2-1|TRBV13|NA
CASSPLLSGSYNEQFF
TGTGCCAGCAGCCCACTTCTCTCCGGCTCCTACAATGAGCAGTTCTTC
>once|TRBJ1-3|TRBV4-2|TRBD1
CASSQEGQGPGNTIYF
TGTGCCAGCAGCCAAGAAGGACAGGGGCCTGGAAACACCATATATTTT
>NA|TRBJ2-1|TRBV19|TRBD1
CASSRGQGGYNEQFF
TGTGCCAGTAGTCGAGGACAGGGTGGCTACAATGAGCAGTTCTTC
>NA|TRBJ2-1|TRBV5-1|TRBD2
CASSLAGAGVNYNEQFF
TGCGCCAGCAGCTTGGCAGGAGCGGGGGTGAACTACAATGAGCAGTTCTTC
>NA|TRBJ2-2|TRBV30|TRBD2
CAWRAGRSGELFF
TGTGCCTGGAGGGCCGGGAGGTCCGGGGAGCTGTTTTTT
>NA|TRBJ1-5|TRBV5-6|NA
CASSLRGADQPQHF
TGTGCCAGCAGCTTAAGGGGCGCAGACCAGCCCCAGCATTTT
>NA|TRBJ2-1|TRBV5-1|NA
CASSLNGNGYNEQFF
TGCGCCAGCAGCTTGAACGGGAACGGCTACAATGAGCAGTTCTTC
>NA|TRBJ1-1|TRBV7-3|NA
CASSLQGSGTEAFF
TGTGCCAGCAGCTTACAGGGGTCGGGCACTGAAGCTTTCTTT
>NA|TRBJ1-2|TRBV2|TRBD1
CASWTGRGYTF
TGTGCCAGTTGGACAGGGCGCGGCTACACCTTC
>NA|TRBJ2-7|TRBV11-2|TRBD2
CASSYETSRHYEQYF
TGTGCCAGCAGCTACGAGACTAGCCGCCACTACGAGCAGTACTTC
>NA|TRBJ2-6|TRBV18|TRBD1
CASSPSRTGVAGANVLTF
TGTGCCAGCTCACCATCCCGGACAGGGGTTGCTGGGGCCAACGTCCTGACTTTC
>once|TRBJ2-5|TRBV28|TRBD1
CASSLWTGGSETQYF
TGTGCCAGCAGTTTGTGGACAGGGGGTAGTGAGACCCAGTACTTC
>NA|TRBJ1-2|TRBV6-5|NA
CASARNYGYTF
TGTGCCAGCGCGAGAAACTATGGCTACACCTTC
>NA|TRBJ2-3|TRBV5-4|TRBD2
CASSPGGSTDTQYF
TGTGCCAGCAGTCCCGGGGGGAGCACAGATACGCAGTATTTT
>NA|TRBJ2-7|TRBV7-2|TRBD2
CASSLNREGRSYEQYF
TGTGCCAGCAGCTTAAACCGGGAGGGCCGTTCCTACGAGCAGTACTTC
>NA|TRBJ1-2|TRBV28|TRBD1
CASSSTGVFLNYGYTF
TGTGCCAGCAGTTCGACAGGGGTTTTCCTTAACTATGGCTACACCTTC
>NA|TRBJ2-7|TRBV27|NA
CASKGGQPYEQYF
TGTGCCAGCAAGGGGGGACAGCCCTACGAGCAGTACTTC
>NA|TRBJ2-7|TRBV28|NA
CASAQREQVLAF
TGTGCCAGCGCCCAACGTGAACAGGTTCTGGCCTTC
>once|TRBJ1-2|TRBV29-1|TRBD1
CSVRTGLTDGYTF
TGCAGCGTTAGGACAGGGTTGACTGATGGCTACACCTTC
>few|TRBJ2-1|TRBV2|TRBD2
CASSYSGLAGVYNEQFF
TGTGCCAGCAGCTACTCGGGACTAGCGGGAGTGTATAATGAGCAGTTCTTC
>once|TRBJ1-2|TRBV6-5|NA
CASSQHGSYGYTF
TGTGCCAGCAGTCAACACGGGAGCTATGGCTACACCTTC
>NA|TRBJ2-7|TRBV6-1|TRBD1
CASGGDRGYEQYF
TGTGCCAGCGGGGGGGACAGGGGCTACGAGCAGTACTTC
>NA|TRBJ1-2|TRBV7-2|NA
CASSFGGFGYGYTF
TGTGCCAGCAGCTTCGGGGGGTTCGGCTATGGCTACACCTTC
>NA|TRBJ2-6|TRBV27|TRBD1
CASSTRDRDSGANVLTF
TGTGCCAGCAGTACTCGGGACAGGGACTCTGGGGCCAACGTCCTGACTTTC